The clone carrying this TCR beta chain occurred many times. The target antigen is unknown. These data come from a study of neurological immune-mediated disorders. TCRdb re-called the 5' RACE reads through MiXCR, storing one row per CDR3 protein. The repertoire consists of tens of thousands of distinct CDR3 sequences, with around 9.7% occurring once and the leading ten covering 9.5% to 15%. Time point reported: longitudinal time-point 2. Trimming took off 6 bases at V and 2 bases at J, with 14 bases between the two ends. The CDR3 totals 15 residues. The germline gives CDR1 MNHEY, CDR2 SMNVEV (reference sequence). Whole-study findings and limits: HTLV-1-associated myelopathy ranked highest for TCR clonal expansion and multiple sclerosis lowest, beneath healthy controls.

Input material: PBMCs. The TCR comes from a man aged 30-40 years in good health. The rearrangement uses TRBV27 and TRBJ1-5; D might be TRBD1 (6 bases). The DNA of the CDR3 is TGTGCCAGCAGGACAGGCCAAAGCGGCAATCAGCCCCAGCATTTT. Its protein product is CASRTGQSGNQPQHF.